The TCR beta chain described here comes from a study of tumor-infiltrating lymphocytes in primary liver carcinoma. Study in general: Sample yields of productive TCRbeta reads, ranging from roughly 3.65 to 8 million, were similar across tissue types.

Synthesis of TCR beta cDNA was carried out from 500 ng total RNA with a constant-region primer. Libraries covering TCR beta were generated through three nested multiplex PCR rounds (using a slightly modified ARM-PCR). Researchers ran the first two PCR rounds for around 10 cycles each with TRBV1-TRBV30 forward primers and a C-beta reverse primer. TCRdb re-analysed the multiplex PCR reads in MiXCR, keeping a single row per CDR3 protein. Altogether 100,000 to 150,000 distinct CDR3 sequences are present, under 65% being singletons, with the ten largest covering around 8.4%. The CDR3 is made up of 12 amino acids. V shed 7 bases and J shed 15 bases, with 20 bases lying between them. In germline, CDR1 is SEHNR, CDR2 FQNEAQ (reference sequence). As for this clonotype: This may stem from a read error, because a much larger clone lies one nucleotide away.

From unsorted bulk tissue weighing about 20-32 mg, DNA and RNA were co-extracted. HBV chronically infected the treatment-naive patients. Sequencing used liver tumor tissue from sampling region 3. As for subset: tumor region T3, left-lateral pole. The chain links TRBV7-9 to TRBJ2-3, with D possibly being TRBD1 (8 bases). This receptor was obtained from a woman between 55 and 75 years old with primary liver carcinoma and hepatitis B virus infection. Here the CDR3 DNA reads TGTGCCAGCAACCCGCGCGGGGGACAGGTTTATTTT. Its protein is CASNPRGGQVYF.